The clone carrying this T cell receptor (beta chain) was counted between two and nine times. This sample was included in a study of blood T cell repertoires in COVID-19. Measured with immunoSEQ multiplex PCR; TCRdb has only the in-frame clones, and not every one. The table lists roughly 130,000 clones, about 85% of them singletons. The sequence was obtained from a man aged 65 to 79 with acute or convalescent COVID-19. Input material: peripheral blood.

The CDR3 reads CASRPGLGNNEQFF. In DNA form, the CDR3 reads TGTGCCAGCAGGCCGGGACTAGGAAACAATGAGCAGTTCTTC. The chain recombines TRBV27 with TRBJ2-1; 8 nucleotides agree with TRBD2. Trimming cost V 6 bases and J 5 bases; bases outside gene matches: 6. The length of the CDR3 is 14 residues. Germline V lookup: CDR1 MNHEY, CDR2 SMNVEV (reference sequence).